Listed here are 19 T cell receptor beta chains from one sample, sequenced in a study of regulatory T cells in long-lasting Graves disease. Described time point: newly diagnosed GD, antithyroid drugs for less than 3 months. The TCR library was made from RNA that had been extracted from PBMCs in TRIzol. Investigators prepared the TCR beta libraries by applying iRepertoire HTBI primers and Arm-PCR of CDR3 regions. One entry per CDR3 protein results from TCRdb running MiXCR on the multiplex PCR reads. The sample has about 530,000 distinct CDR3 sequences; roughly a sixth are singletons. The same sample was also used in a study of T cells in Graves' hyperthyroidism and ophthalmopathy.

Sequenced here: peripheral blood mononuclear cells (PBMCs), sampled at new diagnosis, from a patient treated with antithyroid drugs. The receptors were sampled from a woman aged 35-60 years with Graves disease.

The sample holds many counts of this clonotype. V is TRBV7-9 and J is TRBJ1-1, with D uncertain. This CDR3 has 14 residues. V gave up 0 bases and J gave up 4 bases, with 9 bases separating them. The V gene's germline CDR1 is SEHNR and CDR2 FQNEAQ (reference sequence). The CDR3 is CASSLARVGTEAFF. Here the CDR3 DNA reads TGTGCCAGCAGCTTAGCTAGGGTGGGCACTGAAGCTTTCTTT.

This clonotype was observed a handful of times. Its ends do not fully match the called genes, so a read error is possible. The CDR3 spells CASIYRPRMNAEAFF. CDR3 coding DNA: TGTGCCAGCATTTACAGGCCAAGGATGAACGCTGAAGCTTTCTTT. This chain joins TRBV28 and TRBJ1-1; maybe TRBD1 (5 bases). This CDR3 comprises 15 residues. CDR1 is MDHEN, CDR2 SYDVKM, per germline. Looking up the rest from reference TRBV28 and TRBJ1-1 gives the full variable domain: DVKVTQSSRYLVKRTGEKVFLECVQDMDHENMFWYRQDPGLGLRLIYFSYDVKMKEKGDIPEGYSVSREKKERFSLILESASTNQTSMYLCASIYRPRMNAEAFFGQGTRLTVV.

This clonotype has ten or more counts. The chain links TRBV6-1 to TRBJ2-1; perhaps TRBD2 as D (6 bases). The germline CDR1 and CDR2 sequences are MNHNS and SASEGT. This CDR3 comprises 14 residues. The V end lost 8 bases, the J end lost 3 bases, and 14 bases lay between the germline ends. In DNA form, the CDR3 reads TGTGCCAGCGGTAGAGCGGGCTTCTACAATGAGCAGTTCTTC. The encoded protein is CASGRAGFYNEQFF.

Many counts were recorded for this clonotype. This chain links TRBV30 with TRBJ2-5, with D perhaps being TRBD1 or TRBD2 (5 bases each). CDR1 and CDR2 (germline): GTSNPN, SVGIG (reference sequence). The CDR3 sequence is 12 residues long. V gave up 3 bases and J gave up 4 bases, with 9 bases separating them. CDR3 DNA: TGTGCCTGGAGACGGGACGCAGAGACCCAGTACTTC. It specifies CAWRRDAETQYF.

This clonotype has just a few counts. The gene calls are TRBV5-1 and TRBJ2-3; weak D call: TRBD2 (5 bases). The CDR3 spans 15 residues. V dropped 6 bases and J dropped 5 bases, with 19 bases sitting between them. Per the germline V gene, CDR1 is SGHRS and CDR2 is YFSETQ. This chain's CDR3 is CASKWASLAGDTQYF. The DNA of the CDR3 is TGCGCCAGCAAGTGGGCCAGCCTGGCGGGAGATACGCAGTATTTT.

Details on this clonotype: The conserved final phenylalanine or tryptophan is absent from the CDR3, which likely points to a read error. The genes are TRBV2 and TRBJ2-6; D is unresolved. The germline V gene encodes CDR1 SNHLY and CDR2 FYNNEI. Between the trimmed V and J ends, which lost 8 bases and 0 bases, there was a span of 11 bases. The length of the CDR3 is 15 residues. In DNA form, the CDR3 reads TGTGCCAGCGAAGGGCTGAACTCTGGGGCCAACGTCCTGACTCTC. Translated: CASEGLNSGANVLTL.

The CDR3 DNA is TGCGCCAGCAGCCAAGGGGGCCCCGGGGAGCTGTTTTTT. This sequence encodes CASSQGGPGELFF. The genes are TRBV5-1 and TRBJ2-2; 7 bases match TRBD1. Trimming at V came to 4 bases and at J to 6 bases, leaving 3 bases not matched to a gene. Germline-derived CDR1 and CDR2 are SGHRS and YFSETQ. This CDR3 contains 13 residues. Full variable domain (outside the CDR3, taken from reference TRBV5-1 and TRBJ2-2): KAGVTQTPRYLIKTRGQQVTLSCSPISGHRSVSWYQQTPGQGLQFLFEYFSETQRNKGNFPGRFSGRQFSNSRSEMNVSTLELGDSALYLCASSQGGPGELFFGEGSRLTVL.

This clonotype was observed a handful of times. This rearrangement joins TRBV27 to TRBJ1-1, with unresolved D. CDR1 is MNHEY, CDR2 SMNVEV, per germline (reference sequence). This CDR3 has 13 amino acids. The V end lost 6 bases, the J end lost 7 bases, and 15 bases lay between the germline ends. CDR3 residues: CASRLLSGIEAFF. The CDR3 bases are TGTGCCAGCAGGCTTCTGTCGGGGATTGAAGCTTTCTTT.

With respect to this clonotype: This may be a read error, as it is one base from a much larger clone. This rearrangement joins TRBV7-9 to TRBJ1-1, with 9 bases that match TRBD1. The CDR3 covers 15 residues. CDR1 is SEHNR and CDR2 is FQNEAQ in the germline V gene (reference sequence). The CDR3 loop reads CASSPQGALSTGAFF. DNA of the CDR3: TGTGCCAGCAGCCCACAGGGGGCGTTGAGCACTGGAGCTTTCTTT. Looking up the rest from reference TRBV7-9 and TRBJ1-1 gives the full variable domain: DTGVSQNPRHKITKRGQNVTFRCDPISEHNRLYWYRQTLGQGPEFLTYFQNEAQLEKSRLLSDRFSAERPKGSFSTLEIQRTEQGDSAMYLCASSPQGALSTGAFFGQGTRLTVV.

This clonotype was seen ten or more times. V usage is TRBV2 and J usage is TRBJ2-5; D might be TRBD2 (5 bases). This CDR3 is 13 amino acids long. The germline V gene has CDR1 SNHLY and CDR2 FYNNEI. V was trimmed by 4 bases and J by 3 bases, leaving 9 bases between them. The CDR3 DNA reads as TGTGCCAGCAGTGCCGGACTGGAAGAGACCCAGTACTTC. It encodes CASSAGLEETQYF.

This clonotype showed up many times. This chain links TRBV11-2 with TRBJ1-2; possibly TRBD1 for D (6 bases). From germline, CDR1 is SGHAT and CDR2 FQNNGV. V lost 4 bases to trimming and J lost 7 bases, with 19 bases between them. The CDR3 runs to 15 residues. The CDR3 region is CASSSLRAGVVGYTF. The CDR3 bases are TGTGCCAGCAGCTCACTGAGGGCAGGGGTGGTTGGCTACACCTTC. Complete variable domain (other parts from reference TRBV11-2 and TRBJ1-2): EAGVAQSPRYKIIEKRQSVAFWCNPISGHATLYWYQQILGQGPKLLIQFQNNGVVDDSQLPKDRFSAERLKGVDSTLKIQPAKLEDSAVYLCASSSLRAGVVGYTFGSGTRLTVV.

J is TRBJ1-1 and V is TRBV4-1; D is unclear. Looked up from germline, CDR1 is MGHRA and CDR2 is YSYEKL. The CDR3 totals 14 residues. The V end lost 0 bases, the J end lost 1 base, and 6 bases lay between the germline ends. CDR3 residues: CASSQESQNTEAFF. In DNA form, the CDR3 reads TGCGCCAGCAGCCAAGAGTCCCAGAACACTGAAGCTTTCTTT.

Written as DNA, the CDR3 is TGTGCCAGCAACCTGTTCCAGCGGGGTTACAATGAGCAGTTCTTC. Translation: CASNLFQRGYNEQFF. The J gene is TRBJ2-1, the V gene TRBV7-9; 7 positions match TRBD2. V shed 7 bases and J 4 bases; nucleotides not matched to a gene: 10. This CDR3 is built from 15 residues. Per the germline V gene, CDR1 is SEHNR and CDR2 is FQNEAQ (reference sequence).

This clonotype was detected many times. The V gene is TRBV5-1, the J gene TRBJ1-3; no firm D call. This CDR3 comprises 15 residues. V lost 4 bases and J lost 0, with 11 bases in between. Germline CDR1 reads SGHRS; CDR2 reads YFSETQ. The CDR3 sequence: CASSADGTSGNTIYF. The CDR3 DNA follows: TGCGCCAGCAGCGCGGACGGAACCTCTGGAAACACCATATATTTT.

The chain recombines TRBV9 with TRBJ1-4, with D perhaps TRBD1 (5 bases). Per the germline V gene, CDR1 is SGDLS and CDR2 is YYNGEE. The CDR3 spans 14 residues. V was cut by 3 bases and J by 6 bases, with 12 bases left in between. Here the CDR3 DNA reads TGTGCCAGCAGCGCCAACTGGGGGGATGAAAAACTGTTTTTT. This gives the protein CASSANWGDEKLFF.

This clonotype has ten or more counts. This chain joins TRBV9 and TRBJ2-5, with D possibly matching TRBD1 (7 bases). CDR1 SGDLS and CDR2 YYNGEE come from the germline V gene. CDR3 size: 14 residues. The V end was cut by 4 bases, the J end by 4 bases, with 14 bases between. The CDR3 here is CASSPSQGGETQYF. CDR3 in DNA: TGTGCCAGCAGCCCCTCGCAGGGGGGAGAGACCCAGTACTTC.

This clonotype came up many times. The V and J genes are TRBV6-2 or TRBV6-3 and TRBJ2-7; maybe TRBD1 (5 bases). V lost 2 bases and J lost 0, with 8 bases in between. CDR1 is MNHEY and CDR2 is SVGEGT in the germline V gene. This CDR3 is 14 amino acids long. CDR3 in amino acids: CASSYHRLSYEQYF. Written as DNA, the CDR3 is TGTGCCAGCAGTTACCACAGGCTCTCCTACGAGCAGTACTTC.

This clonotype was counted many times. J is TRBJ1-2 and V is TRBV3-1; tentatively, D is TRBD1 (5 bases). Germline V gene sequence: CDR1 LGHDT, CDR2 YNNKEL (reference sequence). Between the trimmed V and J ends, which lost 0 bases and 4 bases, there was a span of 12 bases. The CDR3 sequence is 15 residues long. CDR3 protein: CASSQEGQFFYGYTF. For the CDR3, the DNA is TGTGCCAGCAGCCAAGAGGGGCAGTTTTTCTATGGCTACACCTTC.

This clonotype was counted between two and nine times. The chain recombines TRBV19 with TRBJ1-1; 8 bases are a match to TRBD1. V was pared by 4 bases and J by 11 bases, with 12 bases of the junction left unmatched. There are 14 residues in the CDR3. Per the germline V gene, CDR1 is LNHDA and CDR2 is SQIVND (reference sequence). CDR3 nucleotides: TGTGCCAGTAGTACCGCGGACAGGGCCTACTTGGCTTTCTTT. This gives the protein CASSTADRAYLAFF. Based on the CDR3 plus reference TRBV19 and TRBJ1-1, the full variable domain is DGGITQSPKYLFRKEGQNVTLSCEQNLNHDAMYWYRQDPGQGLRLIYYSQIVNDFQKGDIAEGYSVSREKKESFPLTVTSAQKNPTAFYLCASSTADRAYLAFFGQGTRLTVV.